One sample yielded the 31 T cell receptor beta chains listed below, sequenced in a study of blood T cells in healthy people across ages. Using a J-beta primer mix together with a sample-barcoded 5' primer, a second PCR was run for roughly 6 to 12 cycles. MiXCR was run by TCRdb on the 5' RACE reads, yielding one entry per CDR3 protein. The sample yields about 640,000 distinct CDR3 sequences, under 65% seen once. The sequencing sample was made of blood. All receptors come from a man aged 60 to 69 in good health.

This chain uses TRBV25-1 with TRBJ2-5; the D gene is possibly TRBD1 (6 bases). The V gene lost 3 bases and the J gene lost 7 bases, with 18 bases spanning the gap. CDR1 and CDR2 from the germline V gene are MGHDK and SYGVNS. CDR3 length equals 15 residues. CDR3 sequence: CASSDVGALRGTQYF. The CDR3 DNA reads as TGTGCCAGCAGTGATGTGGGGGCCCTACGCGGGACCCAGTACTTC.

As to this clonotype: Since a much larger clone is just one base distant, this may be a read error. The chain joins TRBV5-1 to TRBJ2-5, with D possibly TRBD2 on 5 matching bases. CDR1 and CDR2 from the germline V gene are SGHRS and YFSETQ. This CDR3 spans 14 amino acids. Trimming left V 6 bases short and J 5 bases short, with 17 bases between. CDR3 in amino acids: CASMLGLLGETQYF. The CDR3 DNA is TGCGCCAGCATGCTCGGACTGCTTGGCGAGACCCAGTACTTC.

The rearrangement links TRBV7-2 to TRBJ1-2, with D possibly being TRBD1 (5 bases). Germline loops: CDR1 SGHTA, CDR2 FQGNSA. The CDR3 totals 15 residues. The V gene lost 3 bases and the J gene lost 1 base, with 12 bases spanning the gap. The CDR3 DNA reads TGTGCCAGCAGCTTCCAGACAGCCAGTAACTATGGCTACACCTTC. Its translation: CASSFQTASNYGYTF.

The CDR3 bases are TGCAGCGCTGGACGGCCTTCGAATGAGCAGTTCTTC. This translates into CSAGRPSNEQFF. J is TRBJ2-1 and V is TRBV29-1; D uncertain. The V gene lost 7 bases and the J gene lost 7 bases, with 14 bases spanning the gap. CDR1 and CDR2 (germline): SQVTM, ANQGSEA. This CDR3 has 12 amino acids.

This clonotype was seen a few times. The chain recombines TRBV6-1 with TRBJ2-4, with 10 bases fitting TRBD2. V was pared by 8 bases and J by 4 bases, with 8 bases of the junction left unmatched. The CDR3 is 15 amino acids. Germline CDR1 is MNHNS and CDR2 is SASEGT. The CDR3 spells CASLWTAGGKNIQYF. As DNA, the CDR3 is TGTGCCAGCCTTTGGACAGCGGGGGGGAAAAACATTCAGTACTTC.

This clonotype came up a few times. This chain uses TRBV7-9 with TRBJ2-7; D remains ambiguous. The CDR3 extends over 14 amino acids. Germline lookup yields CDR1 SEHNR and CDR2 FQNEAQ (reference sequence). Trimming shortened V by 0 bases and J by 5 bases, and 11 bases separated the two germline ends. This CDR3 reads CASSLAGVLDEQYF. The CDR3 DNA follows: TGTGCCAGCAGCTTAGCTGGGGTTTTGGACGAGCAGTACTTC.

The J gene is TRBJ2-1, the V gene TRBV12-3 or TRBV12-4; D is perhaps TRBD2 (5 bases). The CDR3 length is 11 residues. Trimming stripped 7 bases from V and 9 bases from J, with 10 bases between. Here the CDR3 reads CASTHEGEQFF. The CDR3 nucleotides read TGTGCCAGCACCCATGAGGGTGAGCAGTTCTTC.

The chain has TRBV7-2 and TRBJ2-1, with D tentatively TRBD2 (5 bases). Trimming shortened V by 1 base and J by 9 bases, and 16 bases separated the two germline ends. Per germline, CDR1 SGHTA and CDR2 FQGNSA. CDR3 length equals 15 residues. The CDR3: CASSLVIGFGSEQFF. In DNA, the CDR3 is TGTGCCAGCAGCTTAGTTATCGGCTTTGGGAGTGAGCAGTTCTTC.

The chain uses TRBV12-3 or TRBV12-4 and TRBJ2-5; D perhaps matches TRBD1 (5 bases). The DNA end lines up better with TRBJ2-1; the J call may be wrong. This CDR3 has 14 residues. CDR3 region: CASSLGAGQETQFF. The CDR3 region has the DNA TGTGCCAGCAGTTTAGGGGCAGGACAAGAGACCCAGTTCTTC.

V usage is TRBV20-1 and J usage is TRBJ2-7; 11 positions match TRBD2. V was clipped by 3 bases and J by 6 bases; unmatched bases: 10. This CDR3 has 15 amino acids. The germline V gene has CDR1 DFQATT and CDR2 SNEGSKA (reference sequence). CDR3 residues: CSARERGLAGREQYF. The CDR3, as DNA: TGCAGTGCTAGGGAAAGAGGACTAGCGGGTCGCGAGCAGTACTTC.

This clonotype was observed a few times. V usage is TRBV29-1 and J usage is TRBJ2-5; the match to TRBD1 covers 10 bases. Per the germline V gene, CDR1 is SQVTM and CDR2 is ANQGSEA. The J segment lost 7 bases and the V segment lost 6 bases, leaving 11 bases of the junction unmatched. The CDR3 runs 14 residues. The CDR3 here is CSVDTGTGVGTQYF. CDR3 coding DNA: TGCAGCGTAGATACCGGGACAGGGGTTGGGACCCAGTACTTC. Supplemented by reference TRBV29-1 and TRBJ2-5, the full variable domain reads SAVISQKPSRDICQRGTSLTIQCQVDSQVTMMFWYRQQPGQSLTLIATANQGSEATYESGFVIDKFPISRPNLTFSTLTVSNMSPEDSSIYLCSVDTGTGVGTQYFGPGTRLLVL.

The chain carries TRBV29-1 and TRBJ2-3; D ambiguous. Germline V CDR1 and CDR2: SQVTM, ANQGSEA. The CDR3 spans 12 residues. Deletions cut 7 bases from V and 0 bases from J, with 8 bases between. The CDR3 spells CSDFSSTDTQYF. The CDR3 coding sequence is TGCAGCGACTTCTCAAGCACAGATACGCAGTATTTT.

CDR3 sequence: CGTGDQETQYF. The CDR3 DNA follows: TGCGGTACGGGGGATCAAGAGACCCAGTACTTC. This rearrangement joins TRBV29-1 to TRBJ2-5; tentatively, D is TRBD2 (6 bases). Germline-derived CDR1 and CDR2 are SQVTM and ANQGSEA. The CDR3 runs 11 residues.

This chain joins TRBV29-1 and TRBJ2-2; 7 bases are shared with TRBD2. V was pared by 4 bases and J by 7 bases, with 0 bases of the junction left unmatched. The V gene's germline CDR1 is SQVTM and CDR2 ANQGSEA. This CDR3 has 11 residues. CDR3 region: CSVAGGGELFF. CDR3 bases: TGCAGCGTTGCGGGAGGCGGGGAGCTGTTTTTT.

V is TRBV27 and J is TRBJ2-1, with D perhaps assigned TRBD1 or TRBD2 (5 bases each). V shed 7 bases and J shed 11 bases, with 24 bases lying between them. Germline values: CDR1 MNHEY, CDR2 SMNVEV (reference sequence). The CDR3 is 15 residues long. CDR3 coding DNA: TGTGCCAGCAACTCCGCGGGCGCGGACAACCAAAAGCAGTTCTTC. It yields the protein CASNSAGADNQKQFF.

This clonotype was seen once. The chain joins TRBV20-1 to TRBJ2-3; 8 nucleotides match TRBD2. V dropped 4 bases and J dropped 5; count of bases not matched to a gene: 8. Germline loops: CDR1 DFQATT, CDR2 SNEGSKA (reference sequence). This CDR3 contains 14 residues. CDR3 sequence reads: CSATSGRGVDTQYF. In DNA form, the CDR3 reads TGCAGTGCTACCTCTGGGCGGGGGGTAGATACGCAGTATTTT.

Concerning this clonotype itself: One end of the junction does not line up with germline, which may come from a read error. The gene calls are TRBV9 and TRBJ2-1; tentatively, D is TRBD2 (7 bases). Germline CDR1 SGDLS, CDR2 YYNGEE. The CDR3 is 15 residues long. This chain's CDR3 is CASSPGGGVYNKQFF. CDR3 DNA sequence: TGTGCCAGCAGCCCCGGCGGGGGCGTATACAATAAGCAGTTCTTC.

As to this clonotype: A read error may be the cause here, since a much bigger clone is one base away. Written as DNA, the CDR3 is TGCAGTGCTAGCTTCGGTGTGGAGACCCAGTTCTTC. Protein sequence: CSASFGVETQFF. The chain joins TRBV20-1 to TRBJ2-1; D not certain. Germline V gives CDR1 DFQATT, CDR2 SNEGSKA (reference sequence). Trimming took off 3 bases at V and 13 bases at J, with 16 bases between the two ends. CDR3 length equals 12 residues.

The chain links TRBV12-3 or TRBV12-4 to TRBJ1-6; 11 bases match TRBD1. The V segment lost 2 bases and the J segment 0 bases; nucleotides outside the gene matches: 18. CDR3 size: 23 residues. This chain's CDR3 is CASSLTPGQGADQRSSYNSPLHF. The CDR3 DNA reads as TGTGCCAGCAGTTTAACACCCGGACAGGGGGCCGATCAACGGAGCTCCTATAATTCACCCCTCCACTTT.

The CDR3 sequence: CASSTHRGNTEAFF. For the CDR3, the DNA is TGTGCCAGCAGTACCCATCGAGGGAACACTGAAGCTTTCTTT. The chain has TRBV6-5 and TRBJ1-1; no definite D call. Germline CDR1 MNHEY, CDR2 SVGAGI. Trimming took 5 bases from V and 1 from J, leaving 11 bases between them. The CDR3 is made up of 14 amino acids.

As regards this clonotype: The junction does not match germline at one end; this may be a read error. The CDR3 DNA reads TGCGCCAGCAGCTTGGCGAAAGAGACCCAGTACTTC. This sequence encodes CASSLAKETQYF. V is TRBV5-6 and J is TRBJ2-7, with unresolved D. The J call may not be correct, given that the DNA end is closer to TRBJ2-5. Germline CDR1 reads SGHDT; CDR2 reads YYEEEE. The CDR3 is made up of 12 amino acids.

This clonotype was detected once. The chain is built from TRBV20-1 and TRBJ2-1; TRBD2 agrees at 10 bases. Germline assignment: CDR1 DFQATT and CDR2 SNEGSKA (reference sequence). This CDR3 contains 14 residues. V lost 5 bases to trimming and J lost 3 bases; unmatched junction nucleotides: 4. CDR3: CSASSGGDYNEQFF. CDR3 coding DNA: TGCAGTGCTTCTAGCGGGGGTGACTACAATGAGCAGTTCTTC.

Only a few counts were recorded for this clonotype. The chain uses TRBV5-1 and TRBJ2-7; possibly TRBD1 for D (6 bases). This CDR3 has 14 residues. V dropped 2 bases and J dropped 0 bases, with 9 bases sitting between them. Looked up from germline, CDR1 is SGHRS and CDR2 is YFSETQ. The DNA for the CDR3 is TGCGCCAGCAGCTTAGGGACATACTCCTACGAGCAGTACTTC. Translating it yields CASSLGTYSYEQYF.

A remark on this clonotype: Being one base from a much bigger clone, this may be a read error. This rearrangement joins TRBV29-1 to TRBJ2-5; D unresolved. The germline V and J ends were trimmed by 7 bases and 1 base, with 10 bases remaining between them. Germline V CDR1 and CDR2: SQVTM, ANQGSEA. There are 12 residues in the CDR3. The CDR3 DNA is TGCAGCGGCGTACAGATCCAAGAGACCCAGTACTTC. Residues: CSGVQIQETQYF.

The CDR3 nucleotides read TGCAGTGCTAGTCTAATTGGGGGAGCGGAGACCCAGTACTTC. It specifies CSASLIGGAETQYF. The chain has TRBV20-1 and TRBJ2-5, with D perhaps matching TRBD1 or TRBD2 (5 bases each). This CDR3 is 14 amino acids long. Looked up from germline, CDR1 is DFQATT and CDR2 is SNEGSKA (reference sequence). V lost 3 bases and J 5 bases, leaving 16 bases between the germline ends.

This chain uses TRBV11-2 with TRBJ2-7; D tentatively reads TRBD1 or TRBD2 (5 bases each). Germline V gives CDR1 SGHAT, CDR2 FQNNGV. The length of the CDR3 is 14 residues. The V gene lost 0 bases and the J gene lost 3 bases, with 9 bases spanning the gap. The CDR3 here is CASSLEGTDYEQYF. CDR3 DNA sequence: TGTGCCAGCAGCTTAGAGGGGACGGACTACGAGCAGTACTTC. The full variable domain, rest sourced from reference TRBV11-2 and TRBJ2-7, is EAGVAQSPRYKIIEKRQSVAFWCNPISGHATLYWYQQILGQGPKLLIQFQNNGVVDDSQLPKDRFSAERLKGVDSTLKIQPAKLEDSAVYLCASSLEGTDYEQYFGPGTRLTVT.

The chain employs TRBV20-1 and TRBJ2-7, with a weak D call TRBD2 (8 bases). V lost 6 bases, J lost 2 bases, and 14 bases lay in between. The germline V gene has CDR1 DFQATT and CDR2 SNEGSKA (reference sequence). The CDR3 covers 13 residues. The CDR3 loop is CSAGGDSPYEQYF. The CDR3 DNA reads as TGCAGTGCCGGGGGGGACAGTCCCTACGAGCAGTACTTC.

J is TRBJ2-1 and V is TRBV7-9, with TRBD1 matching 9 bases. The CDR3 contains 16 residues. With 5 bases clipped from V and 2 bases from J, the junction kept 7 bases outside the gene matches. CDR1 SEHNR and CDR2 FQNEAQ come from the germline V gene (reference sequence). The CDR3 nucleotides are TGTGCCAGCAGCCGGGACAGGGCCAATACCTACAATGAGCAGTTCTTC. Its protein is CASSRDRANTYNEQFF.

V gene TRBV7-2 combines with J gene TRBJ2-2, with D uncertain. Trimming cost V 5 bases and J 0 bases, with 16 bases left between them. Germline values: CDR1 SGHTA, CDR2 FQGNSA. This CDR3 is 17 amino acids long. CDR3 residues: CASSRIGQASNTGELFF. The CDR3 DNA reads TGTGCCAGCAGCCGGATCGGGCAGGCCTCGAACACCGGGGAGCTGTTTTTT.

The chain employs TRBV7-2 and TRBJ2-7; no reliable D call. Germline lookup yields CDR1 SGHTA and CDR2 FQGNSA. V was clipped by 2 bases and J by 0 bases, with 20 bases between them. The CDR3 runs to 18 residues. The CDR3 DNA reads as TGTGCCAGCAGCTTAAGCCCACCCGGCCAGTTGAGCTCCTACGAGCAGTACTTC. Its protein product is CASSLSPPGQLSSYEQYF.

This sequence joins TRBV4-2 and TRBJ2-7, with D perhaps matching TRBD1 or TRBD2 (5 bases each). V was clipped by 1 base and J by 0 bases, with 13 bases between them. The CDR3 extends over 16 amino acids. The V gene's germline CDR1 is LGHNA and CDR2 YNFKEQ. DNA for the CDR3: TGTGCCAGCAGCCAAGCGTCGGGACCTAGCTCCTACGAGCAGTACTTC. Encoded protein: CASSQASGPSSYEQYF.